This TCR beta chain was obtained from a study of T cells in narcolepsy. Study outcomes and limitations: Comparing one patient's CSF and blood CD4+ clonotypes highlighted HCRT- and TRIB2-specific autoreactive clonotypes.

TCRdb's table, derived via immunoSEQ multiplex PCR, lists solely in-frame clones and lacks some. Among fewer than 35,000 clones listed, around 78% were seen once. Of note for this clone: What it binds is unknown.

V was clipped by 5 bases and J by 5 bases, with 9 bases between them. Germline assignment: CDR1 DFQATT and CDR2 SNEGSKA (reference sequence). This CDR3 has 11 amino acids. The specimen was CD45RA- memory CD4+ T cells from PBMCs. The chain is built from TRBV20-1 and TRBJ2-5; no firm D call. The sequence derives from a human donor with narcolepsy. Here the CDR3 reads CSASLGETQYF. For the CDR3, the DNA is TGCAGTGCTTCCTTGGGCGAGACCCAGTACTTC.